The 20 T cell receptor beta chains listed next were all sequenced from one sample in a study of blood T cells in healthy people across ages. Alongside a J-beta primer mix, a sample-barcoded 5' primer served in a second PCR lasting about 7 to 12 cycles. TCRdb re-called the 5' RACE reads through MiXCR, storing one row per CDR3 protein. The sample has 1.5 million or so distinct CDR3 sequences, around 42% seen once; the top ten hold under 8%. What was sequenced was blood. The receptors stem from a woman under 30 in good health.

The CDR3 loop is CASGRRSSSTDTQYF. In DNA form, the CDR3 reads TGTGCCAGCGGACGGAGATCCAGTTCCACAGATACGCAGTATTTT. V usage is TRBV3-1 and J usage is TRBJ2-3; D remains ambiguous. Trimming shortened V by 8 bases and J by 2 bases, and 17 bases separated the two germline ends. Germline assignment: CDR1 LGHDT and CDR2 YNNKEL (reference sequence). The CDR3 totals 15 residues.

This clonotype was found a few times. The rearrangement joins TRBV9 to TRBJ2-7; no clear D gene. V was pared by 4 bases and J by 6 bases, with 11 bases between. This CDR3 has 12 amino acids. Germline-derived CDR1 and CDR2 are SGDLS and YYNGEE. In DNA, the CDR3 is TGTGCCAGCAGCACAGCAGTCGGCGAGCAGTACTTC. It translates to CASSTAVGEQYF.

This sequence joins TRBV11-2 and TRBJ2-7; 12 bases line up with TRBD2. Looked up from germline, CDR1 is SGHAT and CDR2 is FQNNGV. With V trimmed by 4 bases and J by 10 bases, 11 bases remained unmatched. The CDR3 consists of 15 residues. CDR3 DNA sequence: TGTGCCAGCAGCTCGGGGACTAGCGGGCCAGGAGCCCAGTACTTC. It translates to CASSSGTSGPGAQYF. Full variable domain (missing parts from reference TRBV11-2 and TRBJ2-7): EAGVAQSPRYKIIEKRQSVAFWCNPISGHATLYWYQQILGQGPKLLIQFQNNGVVDDSQLPKDRFSAERLKGVDSTLKIQPAKLEDSAVYLCASSSGTSGPGAQYFGPGTRLTVT.

This clonotype was seen more than once but under ten times. The J gene is TRBJ1-2, the V gene TRBV29-1; D remains ambiguous. Germline V lookup: CDR1 SQVTM, CDR2 ANQGSEA. This CDR3 region has 13 residues. V was clipped by 3 bases and J by 3 bases, with 11 bases between them. The CDR3 protein is CSVDEEVDYGYTF. CDR3 nucleotide sequence: TGCAGCGTTGATGAGGAGGTTGACTATGGCTACACCTTC.

This chain joins TRBV12-3 or TRBV12-4 and TRBJ1-2, with 8 bases fitting TRBD1. The V and J ends lost 10 bases and 5 bases, in that order; junction bases with no gene match: 18. The CDR3 length is 16 residues. CDR3 DNA sequence: TGTGCCACCCAGCCCGACCATATACAGGGGGGATATGGCTACACCTTC. Its protein product is CATQPDHIQGGYGYTF.

The table lists this clonotype with a few counts. The rearrangement links TRBV3-1 to TRBJ2-5, with no clear D. V lost 2 bases, J lost 1 base, and 11 bases lay in between. This CDR3 contains 15 residues. In germline, CDR1 is LGHDT, CDR2 YNNKEL (reference sequence). The CDR3 region is CASSQNDASQETQYF. The CDR3, as DNA: TGTGCCAGCAGCCAAAATGACGCTTCCCAAGAGACCCAGTACTTC.

J is TRBJ1-1 and V is TRBV7-2, with unresolved D. Germline-derived CDR1 and CDR2 are SGHTA and FQGNSA. V gave up 3 bases and J gave up 11 bases, with 22 bases separating them. The CDR3 length is 15 residues. The CDR3 here is CASSFPLPLRGDAFF. DNA for the CDR3: TGTGCCAGCAGCTTCCCCCTCCCGCTTCGGGGTGATGCTTTCTTT.

This clonotype was seen a handful of times. The J gene is TRBJ2-4, the V gene TRBV18, with D possibly called TRBD1 or TRBD2 (5 bases each). In germline, CDR1 is KGHSH, CDR2 LQKENI. V lost 0 bases, J lost 2 bases, and 8 bases lay in between. The CDR3 runs 15 residues. The CDR3 region has the DNA TGTGCCAGCTCACCACCCGGGGCGTCCAAAAACATTCAGTACTTC. It translates to CASSPPGASKNIQYF.

This CDR3 is CASSLRGLVGADTQYF. The CDR3 nucleotides read TGTGCCAGCAGCTTACGGGGACTAGTGGGTGCAGATACGCAGTATTTT. V usage is TRBV7-8 and J usage is TRBJ2-3, with 8 nucleotides matching TRBD2. The CDR3 runs 16 residues. CDR1 and CDR2 from the germline V gene are SGHVS and FQNEAQ. V shed 2 bases, J shed 4 bases, and the junction held 8 bases outside the gene matches.

The V call is TRBV15, the J call TRBJ1-1; 8 bases match TRBD1. The CDR3 has 14 residues. CDR1 and CDR2 (germline): LNHNV, YYDKDF (reference sequence). Germline trimming cut 2 bases from V and 3 bases from J; bases unmatched to any gene: 2. The CDR3 DNA reads TGTGCCACCAGCAGACGGACAGGGTACACTGAAGCTTTCTTT. Protein sequence: CATSRRTGYTEAFF.

CDR3: CSARDTFGLAGNEQYF. DNA for the CDR3: TGCAGTGCTAGAGATACTTTCGGACTAGCGGGAAACGAGCAGTACTTC. The chain has TRBV20-1 and TRBJ2-7; TRBD2 matches 12 bases. The germline CDR1 and CDR2 sequences are DFQATT and SNEGSKA (reference sequence). The CDR3 is made up of 16 amino acids. Unmatched junction bases numbered 8, after V lost 0 bases and J lost 5 bases.

There are many counts of this clonotype. This chain uses TRBV11-2 with TRBJ2-5; weak D call: TRBD1 (6 bases). This CDR3 is 14 amino acids long. Trimming cost V 1 base and J 2 bases, with 8 bases left between them. CDR1 and CDR2 (germline): SGHAT, FQNNGV. The CDR3 nucleotides read TGTGCCAGCAGCTTAGGGACAGATCAAGAGACCCAGTACTTC. Translation gives CASSLGTDQETQYF.

CDR3 sequence reads: CASSFGDRDDGYTF. The DNA for the CDR3 is TGTGCCAGCAGTTTTGGGGACAGGGATGATGGCTACACCTTC. The chain uses TRBV12-3 or TRBV12-4 and TRBJ1-2; 9 bases are shared with TRBD1. The CDR3 extends over 14 amino acids. V was clipped by 3 bases and J by 6 bases; unmatched bases: 5.

This clonotype was detected many times. The rearrangement links TRBV4-2 to TRBJ1-5; D is undetermined. Germline values: CDR1 LGHNA, CDR2 YNFKEQ. With 2 bases removed from V and 1 base from J, the gap between germline ends came to 9 bases. The CDR3 is made up of 15 amino acids. The CDR3 here is CASSQSFLSNQPQHF. The CDR3 nucleotides are TGTGCCAGCAGCCAAAGCTTCCTCAGCAATCAGCCCCAGCATTTT.

J is TRBJ2-4 and V is TRBV10-3; TRBD2 matches at 7 bases. The better agreement between TRBJ2-7 and the DNA end casts doubt on the J call. The germline gives CDR1 ENHRY, CDR2 SYGVKD. The CDR3 runs to 13 residues. CDR3 in amino acids: CAITTQRENEQYF. CDR3 coding DNA: TGTGCCATCACGACCCAGCGGGAAAACGAGCAGTACTTC.

V gene TRBV7-7 combines with J gene TRBJ2-1; 8 bases map to TRBD1. Germline V gene lookup returns CDR1 SSHAT and CDR2 FNYEAQ (reference sequence). The CDR3 runs 14 residues. Germline trimming cut 4 bases from V and 4 bases from J; bases unmatched to any gene: 3. The DNA of the CDR3 is TGTGCCAGCAGCTCGACAGGGGTGTACAATGAGCAGTTCTTC. Amino acids: CASSSTGVYNEQFF.

This clonotype was observed a handful of times. The rearrangement links TRBV20-1 to TRBJ2-7; D remains ambiguous. CDR3 length: 11 residues. CDR1 and CDR2 (germline): DFQATT, SNEGSKA (reference sequence). V was shortened by 8 bases and J by 1 base, with 9 bases between the two germline ends. In DNA, the CDR3 is TGCAGTATAAGGGTTTCCTACGAGCAGTACTTC. This encodes CSIRVSYEQYF.

This clonotype has a handful of counts. V gene TRBV5-1 combines with J gene TRBJ2-7, with 10 bases identical to TRBD2. With V trimmed by 0 bases and J by 4 bases, 7 bases remained unmatched. Germline CDR1 is SGHRS and CDR2 is YFSETQ. This CDR3 is built from 16 residues. CDR3 coding DNA: TGCGCCAGCAGCTTGGACACTAGCGGGAAGGTTTACGAGCAGTACTTC. Translating it yields CASSLDTSGKVYEQYF.

This sequence joins TRBV9 and TRBJ2-7, with a possible D match to TRBD1 (6 bases). Germline values: CDR1 SGDLS, CDR2 YYNGEE. This CDR3 contains 15 residues. Trimming stripped 4 bases from V and 5 bases from J, with 19 bases between. CDR3 region: CASSQHTQGTNEQYF. The CDR3 DNA reads TGTGCCAGCAGCCAACACACACAGGGTACCAACGAGCAGTACTTC.

This clonotype occurred once. CDR3 in amino acids: CASSPPRSGGELFF. The DNA of the CDR3 is TGTGCCAGCAGCCCTCCCCGCTCTGGCGGGGAGCTGTTTTTT. The rearrangement joins TRBV3-1 to TRBJ2-2; D gene unclear. CDR1 LGHDT and CDR2 YNNKEL come from the germline V gene (reference sequence). The CDR3 sequence is 14 residues long. The ends were cut back, 4 bases at V and 7 bases at J, with 13 bases in the middle.